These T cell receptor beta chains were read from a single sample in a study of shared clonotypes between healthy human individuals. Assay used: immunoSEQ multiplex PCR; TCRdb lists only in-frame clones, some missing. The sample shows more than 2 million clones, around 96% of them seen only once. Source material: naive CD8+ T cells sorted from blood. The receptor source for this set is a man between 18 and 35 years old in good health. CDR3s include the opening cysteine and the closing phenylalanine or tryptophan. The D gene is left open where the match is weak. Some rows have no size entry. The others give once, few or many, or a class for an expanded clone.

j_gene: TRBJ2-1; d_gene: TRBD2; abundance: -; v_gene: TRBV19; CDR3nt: TGTGCCAGTAGTATGGGCGGGAGCGTTAATGAGCAGTTCTTC; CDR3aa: CASSMGGSVNEQFF
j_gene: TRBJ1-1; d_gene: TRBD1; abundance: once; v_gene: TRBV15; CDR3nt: TGTGCCACCAGGCGGACAGGGGTGATTGAAGCTTTCTTT; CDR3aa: CATRRTGVIEAFF
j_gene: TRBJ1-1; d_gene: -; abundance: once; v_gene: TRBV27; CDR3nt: TGTGCCAGCAGTTTATCGATCCGGGCCACTGAAGCTTTCTTT; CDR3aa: CASSLSIRATEAFF
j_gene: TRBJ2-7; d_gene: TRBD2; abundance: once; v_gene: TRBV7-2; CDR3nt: TGTGCCAGCAGCTTACTGGTAGGCAGCGGGGGCCACGAGCAGTACTTC; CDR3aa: CASSLLVGSGGHEQYF
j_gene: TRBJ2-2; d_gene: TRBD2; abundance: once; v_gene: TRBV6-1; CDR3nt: TGTGCCAGCATAGCGGGGGGAACCGGGGAGCTGTTTTTT; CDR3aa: CASIAGGTGELFF
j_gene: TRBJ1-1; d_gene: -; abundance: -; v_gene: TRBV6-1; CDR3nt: TGTGCCAGCAGTGAATTTCTCGGGGGGGACACTGAAGCTTTCTTT; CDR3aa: CASSEFLGGDTEAFF
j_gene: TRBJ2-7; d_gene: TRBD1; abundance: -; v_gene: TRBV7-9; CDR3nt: TGTGCCAGCAGGGGGGGACAGGGCCACGAGCAGTACTTC; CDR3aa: CASRGGQGHEQYF
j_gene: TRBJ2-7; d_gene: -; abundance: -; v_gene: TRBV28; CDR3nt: TGTGCCAGCAGTTTCCTTAGGGGGTCCGAAGTTAAGTACGAGCAGTACTTC; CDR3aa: CASSFLRGSEVKYEQYF
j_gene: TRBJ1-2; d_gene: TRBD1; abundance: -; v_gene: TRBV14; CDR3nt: TGTGCCAGCAGCCCAGGGACAGGGGGCCACTATGGCTACACCTTC; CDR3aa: CASSPGTGGHYGYTF
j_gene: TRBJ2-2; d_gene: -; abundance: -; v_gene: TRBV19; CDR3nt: TGTGCCAGTGCGTCCCCAGCGTGGATTCTGAACACCGGGGAGCTGTTTTTT; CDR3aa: CASASPAWILNTGELFF
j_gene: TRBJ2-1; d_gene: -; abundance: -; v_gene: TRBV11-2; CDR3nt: TGTGCCAGCAGTCCGGCAGGAGGCCCCTACAATGAGCAGTTCTTC; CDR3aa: CASSPAGGPYNEQFF
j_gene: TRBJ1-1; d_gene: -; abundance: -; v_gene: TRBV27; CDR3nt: TGTGCCAGCACCAGGTGGCTCGGGGACACTGAAGCTTTCTTT; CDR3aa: CASTRWLGDTEAFF
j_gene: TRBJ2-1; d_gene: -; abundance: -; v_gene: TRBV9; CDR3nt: TGTGCCAGCAGCGTAGAGGGGACACCCTCCTACAATGAGCAGTTCTTC; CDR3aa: CASSVEGTPSYNEQFF
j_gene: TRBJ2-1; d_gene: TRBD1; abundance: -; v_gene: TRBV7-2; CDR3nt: TGTGCCAGCAGTTGGGACAGGGGCTGGAATGAGCAGTTCTTC; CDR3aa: CASSWDRGWNEQFF
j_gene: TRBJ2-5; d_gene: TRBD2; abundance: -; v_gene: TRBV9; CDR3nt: TGTGCCAGCAGCGTAGACGGGGAGGGAACACAAGAGACCCAGTACTTC; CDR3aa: CASSVDGEGTQETQYF
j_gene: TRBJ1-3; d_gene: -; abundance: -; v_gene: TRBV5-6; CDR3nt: TGTGCCAGCAGCTTGGACTCCCACTCTGGAAACACCATATATTTT; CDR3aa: CASSLDSHSGNTIYF
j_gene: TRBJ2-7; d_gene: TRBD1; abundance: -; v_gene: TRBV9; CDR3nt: TGTGCCAGCAGCGTGGGGACAGGGTGGGAGCAGTACTTC; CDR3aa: CASSVGTGWEQYF
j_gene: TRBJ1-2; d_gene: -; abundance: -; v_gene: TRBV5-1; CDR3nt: TGCGCCAGCAGCATGACGGAGAACTATGGCTACACCTTC; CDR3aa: CASSMTENYGYTF
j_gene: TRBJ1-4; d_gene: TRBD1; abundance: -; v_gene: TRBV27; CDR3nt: TGTGCCAGCAGCAAGACAGGGACTAATGAAAAACTGTTTTTT; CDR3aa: CASSKTGTNEKLFF
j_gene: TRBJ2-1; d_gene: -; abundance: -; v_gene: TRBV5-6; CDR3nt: TGTGCCAGCAGCTTGGGGATTACGGAGCAGTTCTTC; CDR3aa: CASSLGITEQFF
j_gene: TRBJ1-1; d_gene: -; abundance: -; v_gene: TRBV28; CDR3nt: TGTGCCAGCAGTTTTCGGATGAACACTGAAGCTTTCTTT; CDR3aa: CASSFRMNTEAFF
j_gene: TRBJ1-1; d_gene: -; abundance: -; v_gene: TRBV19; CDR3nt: TGTGCCAGTAGTATAGGGGCAGAAGCTTTCTTT; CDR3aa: CASSIGAEAFF
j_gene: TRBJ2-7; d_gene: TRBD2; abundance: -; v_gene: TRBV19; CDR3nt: TGTGCCAGTAGTATCTTGGGGACTAGCGGGTCTAGCTCCTACGAGCAGTACTTC; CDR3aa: CASSILGTSGSSSYEQYF
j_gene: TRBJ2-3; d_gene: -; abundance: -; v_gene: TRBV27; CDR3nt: TGTGCCAGCAGTTTATCGTCGCAGGGGTTCACAGATACGCAGTATTTT; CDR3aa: CASSLSSQGFTDTQYF